This TCR beta chain was recorded in a study of blood T cell repertoires in COVID-19. This table comes from immunoSEQ multiplex PCR, and its TCRdb copy is limited to in-frame clones, with some not included. Of fewer than 100,000 clones in the sample, around 75% were seen once. Germline CDR1 reads SNHLY; CDR2 reads FYNNEI. The junction had 7 bases not matched to a gene; V was cut back by 6 bases and J by 7 bases. The CDR3 spans 14 residues. This chain joins TRBV2 and TRBJ1-4, with 8 bases matching TRBD1. Sequencing used peripheral blood. The sequence derives from a man aged 65 to 79 with acute or convalescent COVID-19. CDR3 nucleotides: TGTGCCAGCAGGGACAGGGTAGGATCTGAAAAACTGTTTTTT. Its translation is CASRDRVGSEKLFF. The full variable domain, in which reference TRBV2 and TRBJ1-4 provide the parts outside the CDR3, is EPEVTQTPSHQVTQMGQEVILRCVPISNHLYFYWYRQILGQKVEFLVSFYNNEISEKSEIFDDQFSVERPDGSNFTLKIRSTKLEDSAMYFCASRDRVGSEKLFFGSGTQLSVL.